This T cell receptor beta chain was captured in a study of blood T cell repertoires in COVID-19. Adults between roughly 18 and 95 years of age took part from approximately 24 US areas. The table came from immunoSEQ multiplex PCR; TCRdb's copy has only in-frame clones and leaves some out. This table has about 350,000 clones, more than 85% appearing once. Source material: PBMCs or T cells enriched from blood (not recorded which). This TCR was recovered from a woman under 40 who had recovered from COVID-19.

In nucleotides, the CDR3 is TGTGCCAGCAGTGATGCAGGGTACGAGCAGTACTTC. This sequence encodes CASSDAGYEQYF. This rearrangement joins TRBV6-1 to TRBJ2-7, with D maybe TRBD1 (5 bases). From germline, CDR1 is MNHNS and CDR2 SASEGT. This CDR3 spans 12 amino acids. Deletions cut 3 bases from V and 4 bases from J, with 7 bases between.